The clone carrying this TCR beta chain has only a few counts. These data originate in a study of blood T cell repertoires in COVID-19. Authors' analysis steps: Amplifying reference gene primers gave estimates of nucleated cell counts. Using immunoSEQ multiplex PCR, the repertoire was profiled, and TCRdb retains in-frame clones only, with some absent. The DNA was the basis for D and trimming; V, J and clone size are from that table. The sample records approximately 490,000 clones, roughly 87% being singletons. The CDR3 loop spans 14 amino acids. V shed 6 bases and J 5 bases; nucleotides not matched to a gene: 7. Germline assignment: CDR1 MDHEN and CDR2 SYDVKM. Those enrolled, adults aged about 18 to 89 years, came from roughly 23 US areas. Cohorts were determined from participant-reported clinical history. All recovered Cohort 3 donors got two negative PCRs, got clearance, or saw symptom resolution.

This chain links TRBV28 with TRBJ1-2; 9 bases line up with TRBD1. The clonotype comes from a woman younger than 35 who had recovered from COVID-19. The sequenced material came from PBMCs or T cells enriched from blood (not recorded which). The CDR3 is CASSKTGGAYGYTF. The CDR3 region has the DNA TGTGCCAGCAGCAAAACAGGGGGCGCATATGGCTACACCTTC.